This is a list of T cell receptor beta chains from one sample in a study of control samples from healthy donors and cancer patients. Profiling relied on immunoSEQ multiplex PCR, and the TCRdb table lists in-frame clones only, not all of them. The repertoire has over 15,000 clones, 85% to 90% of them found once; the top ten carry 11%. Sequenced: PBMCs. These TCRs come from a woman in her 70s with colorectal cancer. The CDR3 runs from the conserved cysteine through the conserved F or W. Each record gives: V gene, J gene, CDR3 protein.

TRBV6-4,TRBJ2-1,CASSLSGVSSYNEQFF
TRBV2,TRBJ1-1,CASRVNTEAFF
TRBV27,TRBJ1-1,CASREPEAEEAFF
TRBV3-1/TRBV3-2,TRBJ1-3,CASSERARRQVGGSGNTIYF
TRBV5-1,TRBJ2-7,CASSYGTTTYEQYF
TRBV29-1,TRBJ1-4,CSVGQGERGELFF
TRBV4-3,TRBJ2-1,CASSQDRTGDNEQFF
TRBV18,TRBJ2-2,CASSPGTGRAGELFF
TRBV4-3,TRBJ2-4,CASSQDSRGAKNIQYF
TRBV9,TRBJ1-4,CASSAAEGRGEKLFF
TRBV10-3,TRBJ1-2,CAITPDRTGYGYTF
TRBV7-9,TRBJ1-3,CASSPRRQSSGNTIYF
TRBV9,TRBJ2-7,CASSVGSDSYEQYF
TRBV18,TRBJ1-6,CASSPFTQGADNSPLHF
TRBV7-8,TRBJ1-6,CASSLDSSYNSPLHF
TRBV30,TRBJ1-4,CAWDYGREKLFF
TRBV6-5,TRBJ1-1,CASSYRGQGTEAFF
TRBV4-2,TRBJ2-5,CASSHRGLAYQETQYF
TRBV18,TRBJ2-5,CASSPRRLGGEETQYF
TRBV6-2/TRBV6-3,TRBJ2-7,CASSYEGTSYEQYF
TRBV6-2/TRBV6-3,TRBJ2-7,CASSYSRAAPFPKQYF
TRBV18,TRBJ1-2,CASSPGEVYGYTF
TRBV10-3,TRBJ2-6,CAIKTGGGEGANVLTF